This TCR beta chain was found in a study of vaccination effects on CD4 cells after COVID-19. Study-level results: Just 1 of 255 vaccine-induced clones in healthy recipients was cross-reactive.

A remark on this clone: Its antigen is unknown.

Assay: immunoSEQ multiplex PCR; the TCRdb copy retains only in-frame clones and omits some. The sample lists about 59,000 clones, about 73% seen once, with 2% in the top ten. Antigen-specific CD4+ T cells expanded by the ViraFEST assay with viral peptide pools were then sequenced. Scientists isolated CD4+ T cells after an approximately 11-day culture period ended. Subjects were given two BNT162b2 or mRNA-1273 vaccine doses. Replacing half the medium with IL-2 medium was done on days 3 and 7. CDR3 length: 15 amino acids. The V segment lost 4 bases and the J segment 1 base; nucleotides outside the gene matches: 4. Germline-derived CDR1 and CDR2 are SGHNT and YYREEE (reference sequence).

The receptor was derived from a human donor who received a COVID-19 vaccine. The rearrangement joins TRBV5-4 to TRBJ1-1; TRBD1 matches at 10 bases. This material consisted of CD4+ T cells from PBMCs cultured with HCoV-OC43 spike peptides, taken after COVID-19 vaccination. The subset was: HCoV-OC43 spike overlapping peptide pool stimulation. The CDR3 is CASSPRQGANTEAFF. For the CDR3, the DNA is TGTGCCAGCAGCCCCAGACAGGGGGCGAACACTGAAGCTTTCTTT.